This T cell receptor (beta chain) was captured by sequencing in a study of human T cells and chemical hapten exposure. Overall study context: Per-sample variation in TCR yield stemmed mainly from small pooled library volume differences. General study points: Controls formed significantly fewer large CDR3 similarity clusters than expanded TCRs did. No alteration of TCRs above 1 in 1000 frequency was seen with DPC sensitization.

TCRdb fed the RACE reads into MiXCR, producing one record per CDR3 protein. The data hold approximately 80,000 distinct CDR3 sequences, with around 9.6% observed a single time. Per the germline V gene, CDR1 is SNHLY and CDR2 is FYNNEI. V lost 1 base and J lost 0, with 6 bases in between. The CDR3 is 14 amino acids. Concerning this clonotype: Antigen specificity is unknown.

Time point described: patch test 2, 6 weeks after DPC sensitization. Treatment: therapeutic diphenylcyclopropenone sensitization with weekly scalp DPC. The authors' total RNA extraction used unfractionated whole blood. The input for sequencing was whole blood, taken in connection with sensitization to the hapten diphenylcyclopropenone (DPC). The chain uses TRBV2 and TRBJ2-5; D not certain. The clonotype comes from a woman in her thirties with alopecia areata. Some clones in this sample may be carry-over from other donors' samples. The CDR3 is CASSEGPYQETQYF. Written as DNA, the CDR3 is TGTGCCAGCAGTGAAGGCCCCTACCAAGAGACCCAGTACTTC. The whole variable domain, remainder taken from reference TRBV2 and TRBJ2-5, is EPEVTQTPSHQVTQMGQEVILRCVPISNHLYFYWYRQILGQKVEFLVSFYNNEISEKSEIFDDQFSVERPDGSNFTLKIRSTKLEDSAMYFCASSEGPYQETQYFGPGTRLLVL.